The 8 T cell receptor beta chains presented below share a single source sample, sequenced in a study of T cell changes during pregnancy in multiple sclerosis. Some clones are missing from TCRdb's copy, which holds only in-frame ones; the method was immunoSEQ multiplex PCR. The sample yields about 28,000 clones, 75% to 90% seen once. The material sequenced was CD4+ T cells from peripheral blood mononuclear cells, taken in the first trimester of pregnancy. The receptors here all came from a female donor in good health, enrolled as a control in a pregnancy study.

The chain employs TRBV10-1 and TRBJ2-7, with a possible D match to TRBD1 (5 bases). V was trimmed by 2 bases and J by 9 bases, leaving 14 bases between them. Germline CDR1 WNHNN, CDR2 SYGVQD (reference sequence). The CDR3 contains 13 residues. The CDR3 reads CASSERTGSSQYF. The CDR3 nucleotides read TGCGCCAGCAGTGAGAGAACAGGTTCTTCGCAGTACTTC.

The chain joins TRBV5-1 to TRBJ2-7; no clear D. This CDR3 has 16 residues. V dropped 0 bases and J dropped 0 bases, with 13 bases sitting between them. Germline assignment: CDR1 SGHRS and CDR2 YFSETQ. The CDR3 loop is CASSLGWRNSSYEQYF. For the CDR3, the DNA is TGCGCCAGCAGCTTGGGTTGGCGGAATAGCTCCTACGAGCAGTACTTC.

V is TRBV5-5 and J is TRBJ2-5, with a possible D match to TRBD2 (6 bases). The CDR3 length is 15 residues. V was cut by 3 bases and J by 0 bases, with 12 bases left in between. CDR1 is SGHKS, CDR2 YYEKEE, per germline (reference sequence). The CDR3, as DNA: TGTGCCAGCAGCTGGACTATCAGGTACCAAGAGACCCAGTACTTC. Residues: CASSWTIRYQETQYF.

This chain joins TRBV5-1 and TRBJ2-1, with 8 bases fitting TRBD2. The length of the CDR3 is 15 residues. Germline assignment: CDR1 SGHRS and CDR2 YFSETQ. The ends lost 0 bases at V and 4 bases at J; junction bases unmatched: 3. DNA of the CDR3: TGCGCCAGCAGCTTGGTTGCGGGAGGATACAATGAGCAGTTCTTC. As protein: CASSLVAGGYNEQFF.

The rearrangement joins TRBV7-9 to TRBJ1-4; D not resolved. In germline, CDR1 is SEHNR, CDR2 FQNEAQ (reference sequence). This CDR3 has 16 residues. V shed 2 bases and J shed 1 base, with 11 bases lying between them. The DNA of the CDR3 is TGTGCCAGCAGCTTATGGGCATTAGAAACTAATGAAAAACTGTTTTTT. Translating gives CASSLWALETNEKLFF.

The chain has TRBV30 and TRBJ2-7; D is perhaps TRBD2 (6 bases). Germline V gene data show CDR1 as GTSNPN and CDR2 as SVGIG (reference sequence). CDR3 size: 15 residues. Trimming cost V 7 bases and J 4 bases, with 23 bases left between them. The CDR3 reads CASPFGPPGEYEQYF. CDR3 DNA: TGTGCCTCCCCCTTTGGACCCCCGGGAGAATACGAGCAGTACTTC.

The chain recombines TRBV7-9 with TRBJ2-3, with TRBD2 identical over 13 bases. With V trimmed by 5 bases and J by 4 bases, 6 bases remained unmatched. Per the germline V gene, CDR1 is SEHNR and CDR2 is FQNEAQ (reference sequence). The CDR3 covers 16 residues. The CDR3 is CASSVGLAGVADTQYF. The CDR3 DNA follows: TGTGCCAGCAGCGTCGGACTAGCGGGGGTAGCAGATACGCAGTATTTT.

This clone was counted a few times. The chain joins TRBV28 to TRBJ1-5, with a possible D match to TRBD1 (5 bases). Germline V gene lookup returns CDR1 MDHEN and CDR2 SYDVKM. V was cut by 10 bases and J by 6 bases, with 13 bases left in between. The CDR3 runs to 12 residues. CDR3 residues: CATMGLAQPQHF. The CDR3, as DNA: TGTGCCACCATGGGACTTGCTCAGCCCCAGCATTTT.